Sequencing of this T cell receptor (beta chain) was carried out in a study of OX40 agonist ivuxolimab in advanced cancers. In the study overall: Ivuxolimab, which targeted the costimulatory receptor OX40 (CD134), was an agonistic, fully human IgG2 monoclonal antibody. Intravenous ivuxolimab was administered to patients every 2 weeks at six dose levels: 0.01, 0.1, 0.3, 1.5, 3 and 10 mg/kg. Of the approximately 50 dose-escalation patients, hepatocellular carcinoma was present in approximately 20, melanoma in some 15, renal cell carcinoma in 9 and head and neck cancer in 9. In the dose-escalation cohort, approximately 83% of patients were male, and the mean age was around 60 years with a range of roughly 23 to 79. Patients were allowed to have had prior anti-PD-1, anti-PD-L1 or anti-CTLA-4 therapy, and approximately 40% of the dose-escalation patients had been treated with checkpoint inhibitors. Partial responses occurred in three dose-escalation patients: two with cutaneous melanoma and one with hepatocellular carcinoma. Peripheral TCRbeta sequencing was intended to test whether TCR sequence diversity was altered and clonal T-cell expansion was caused by ivuxolimab. The paper describes the monotherapy dose-escalation part (N of about 55 patients) of the phase I trial of ivuxolimab.

The trial excluded patients who had a history of autoimmune disease or who were on systemic immunosuppression. Peripheral blood for TCR sequencing was collected from all dose cohorts at baseline, on cycle 4 day 1, and on cycle 7 day 1. The samples were taken from a phase I, first-in-human, multicenter, open-label dose-escalation trial of ivuxolimab. Adults with locally advanced or metastatic melanoma, renal cell carcinoma, hepatocellular carcinoma or head and neck squamous cell carcinoma were enrolled in the trial. Before TCR sequencing, CD4+ T cells and CD8+ T cells were sorted from peripheral blood as separate populations. What the study reported, not specific to this receptor: In the 0.1-3.0 mg/kg groups, partial responders were among the patients with the lowest normalized peripheral clonal expansion, particularly in CD8+ T cells. After ivuxolimab, CD8+ T cells had more expanded clones than CD4+ T cells on average. The antigen specificity of the peripheral T cells that underwent clonal expansion was not determined. Clonal expansion of both CD4+ and CD8+ blood T cells was observed from baseline to week 6 at doses 0.1 to 3.0 mg/kg. Low levels of normalized T-cell clonal expansion were also seen in some nonresponding patients.

V and J lose 7 bases and 4 bases, and a span of 16 bases separates them. Including the terminal cysteine and phenylalanine, the CDR3 comprises 14 residues. This entry keeps only the CDR3 DNA: 42 bases, framed from base 1. The CDR1 and CDR2 encoded by the germline V gene are SNHLY and FYNNEI. To sequence the TCRbeta CDR3 region, genomic DNA was isolated from the sorted cells. The immunoSEQ Assay was used to sequence the TCRbeta CDR3 regions. The table comes from immuneACCESS by way of TCRdb, which keeps in-frame sequences with V and J called. Part of the clones is missing from these tables; in studies checked, under half for an unresolved V gene and the rest for unknown reasons. For this sample the table gives approximately 82,000 clones, of which around 84% were detected only once. 6.5% of the sample goes to the ten largest clones. As for this clone: The antigen this receptor binds is unknown. No base-level quality is on record; no much larger clone is a single base apart.

Rearrangement joined TRBV2 to TRBJ1-2; the D gene is unclear. This receptor was obtained from an adult with an advanced solid tumor such as melanoma, head and neck, liver or kidney cancer. Material: CD4+ or CD8+ T cells sorted from blood, obtained in a trial of the OX40 agonist ivuxolimab. The nucleotide sequence reads as follows: TGTGCCAGCATCCTTGAGGGTATCTCCTATGGCTACACCTTC. Its coded protein is CASILEGISYGYTF.